What follows are 22 T cell receptor beta chains derived from one specimen sequenced in a study of MAIT cells during Salmonella Paratyphi A infection. The time point here: healthy control first sampling. Valpha7.2+ CD161+ T cells were sorted by flow cytometry as MAIT cells. TCRdb processed the 5' RACE reads anew with MiXCR; each CDR3 protein has one entry. The sample shows about 520 distinct CDR3 sequences, less than 50% of them seen only once. The specimen sequenced was MAIT cells from blood. The receptors come from an adult in good health.

This clonotype rates as medium-sized. J is TRBJ2-7 and V is TRBV20-1, with a tentative D call TRBD1 (5 bases). V was clipped by 6 bases and J by 3 bases, with 27 bases between them. The germline V gene has CDR1 DFQATT and CDR2 SNEGSKA (reference sequence). The CDR3 is 17 amino acids. CDR3 loop: CSAYRPRPGHLDYEQYF. The CDR3, as DNA: TGCAGTGCCTACAGACCCAGGCCAGGGCACCTAGACTACGAGCAGTACTTC.

This clonotype is hyperexpanded (1% or more) in the sample. This chain joins TRBV20-1 and TRBJ1-1; TRBD1 might be the D (6 bases). Germline lookup yields CDR1 DFQATT and CDR2 SNEGSKA (reference sequence). The CDR3 length is 12 residues. V shed 1 base and J shed 3 bases, with 6 bases lying between them. CDR3 in amino acids: CSARAGDTEAFF. The CDR3 nucleotides are TGCAGTGCTAGAGCAGGGGACACTGAAGCTTTCTTT.

CDR3 bases: TGTGCTAGCGATGGTGGAGGAATGGATACGCAGTATTTT. It encodes CASDGGGMDTQYF. The chain recombines TRBV25-1 with TRBJ2-3, with D possibly being TRBD2 (5 bases). The CDR3 runs 13 residues. Germline V gene lookup returns CDR1 MGHDK and CDR2 SYGVNS.

CDR3 sequence (DNA): TGCAGTGCTGTTAGCGGGGAATACAATGAGCAGTTCTTC. This sequence encodes CSAVSGEYNEQFF. This chain joins TRBV20-1 and TRBJ2-1; 8 bases agree with TRBD2. Losses at the gene ends were 5 bases for V and 4 bases for J; bases not matched to a gene: 4. Germline V gene data show CDR1 as DFQATT and CDR2 as SNEGSKA (reference sequence). The CDR3 consists of 13 residues.

This clonotype has a handful of counts. The V gene is TRBV20-1, the J gene TRBJ1-1; 11 bases map to TRBD1. Unmatched junction bases numbered 0, after V lost 3 bases and J lost 3 bases. Germline assignment: CDR1 DFQATT and CDR2 SNEGSKA (reference sequence). The CDR3 has 13 amino acids. For the CDR3, the DNA is TGCAGTGCTAGGGACAGGGGGCACACTGAAGCTTTCTTT. Translated, it gives CSARDRGHTEAFF.

The chain uses TRBV20-1 and TRBJ1-1, with D possibly TRBD1 on 5 matching bases. V was shortened by 7 bases and J by 5 bases, with 17 bases between the two germline ends. CDR3 length: 13 amino acids. Germline V gene data show CDR1 as DFQATT and CDR2 as SNEGSKA (reference sequence). The CDR3 loop is CSVVVAGETEAFF. The DNA for the CDR3 is TGCAGTGTGGTAGTAGCGGGGGAAACTGAAGCTTTCTTT.

A note on this clonotype: The germline gene is not matched at one end of the junction; a read error may be the cause. The gene calls are TRBV15 and TRBJ2-3; D perhaps matches TRBD2 (6 bases). Germline CDR1 reads LNHNV; CDR2 reads YYDKDF (reference sequence). The CDR3 sequence is 16 residues long. The CDR3 sequence: CATSRDAGNPTYTQYF. Written as DNA, the CDR3 is TGTGCCACCAGCAGAGATGCGGGGAACCCCACATATACGCAGTATTTT.

The V call is TRBV9, the J call TRBJ1-5, with D perhaps matching TRBD1 (6 bases). The CDR3 totals 16 residues. CDR1 and CDR2 (germline): SGDLS, YYNGEE. V lost 0 bases and J 6 bases, leaving 16 bases between the germline ends. CDR3 region: CASSVETAEGVQPQHF. Written as DNA, the CDR3 is TGTGCCAGCAGCGTAGAGACCGCCGAGGGGGTTCAGCCCCAGCATTTT.

As to this clonotype: The CDR3 end shows no conserved phenylalanine or tryptophan, and so a read error is likely. Because the CDR3's place on the DNA is in doubt, the DNA is left out and the CDR3 is given as listed by TCRdb. The rearrangement uses TRBV20-1 and TRBJ1-5. Germline lookup yields CDR1 DFQATT and CDR2 SNEGSKA (reference sequence). A total of 14 residues make up the CDR3, ends included. The CDR3 protein is CSARGGRENQPQNG.

CDR3 amino acids: CSARDLYRENSYEQYF. The CDR3 DNA reads as TGCAGTGCTAGAGATCTATACAGGGAAAACTCCTACGAGCAGTACTTC. The J gene is TRBJ2-7, the V gene TRBV20-1, with D perhaps TRBD1 (6 bases). The CDR3 is made up of 16 amino acids. V dropped 0 bases and J dropped 0 bases, with 15 bases sitting between them. Germline V lookup: CDR1 DFQATT, CDR2 SNEGSKA (reference sequence).

Here the CDR3 reads CSARDLVGAGDTDTQYF. CDR3 DNA sequence: TGCAGTGCTAGAGACCTAGTAGGAGCGGGGGACACAGATACGCAGTATTTT. The chain is built from TRBV20-1 and TRBJ2-3; TRBD2 matches at 8 bases. J lost 2 bases, V lost 0 bases, and 10 bases had no gene match. Germline lookup yields CDR1 DFQATT and CDR2 SNEGSKA (reference sequence). The CDR3 is 17 amino acids.

V usage is TRBV4-2 and J usage is TRBJ2-5; TRBD2 is a possible D gene (6 bases). The germline V gene has CDR1 LGHNA and CDR2 YNFKEQ. The CDR3 is 15 amino acids. Trimming took 3 bases from V and 4 from J, leaving 15 bases between them. CDR3 nucleotide sequence: TGTGCCAGCAGCCATAGCGGTGAAGCGTCAGAGACCCAGTACTTC. It codes for CASSHSGEASETQYF.

This chain joins TRBV20-1 and TRBJ2-5; TRBD1 or TRBD2 may be the D gene (5 bases each). This CDR3 contains 14 residues. The germline V gene has CDR1 DFQATT and CDR2 SNEGSKA (reference sequence). With 3 bases removed from V and 7 bases from J, the gap between germline ends came to 18 bases. Written as DNA, the CDR3 is TGCAGTGCTAGTCCCGGCAGGGACCTTAGGACCCAGTACTTC. This gives the protein CSASPGRDLRTQYF.

The chain has TRBV20-1 and TRBJ2-1; 10 nucleotides match TRBD2. Germline CDR1 DFQATT, CDR2 SNEGSKA (reference sequence). V was clipped by 6 bases and J by 6 bases; unmatched bases: 11. The CDR3 contains 15 residues. The CDR3 DNA reads as TGCAGTGCACGTCCCCAGCGGGAGGGGATCAATGAGCAGTTCTTC. Its translation: CSARPQREGINEQFF.

The chain carries TRBV6-1 and TRBJ2-3; tentative D call: TRBD1 (5 bases). The CDR3 is 16 residues long. V was pared by 0 bases and J by 2 bases, with 12 bases between. Per the germline V gene, CDR1 is MNHNS and CDR2 is SASEGT. As DNA, the CDR3 is TGTGCCAGCAGTGAAGCCCCGGAAGGGGCCACAGATACGCAGTATTTT. It yields the protein CASSEAPEGATDTQYF.

V is TRBV6-4 and J is TRBJ2-1; possibly TRBD2 for D (5 bases). From germline, CDR1 is MRHNA and CDR2 SNTAGT. The CDR3 sequence is 15 residues long. The V end was cut by 4 bases, the J end by 5 bases, with 15 bases between. Written as DNA, the CDR3 is TGTGCCAGCAGTGCCCGCGGCGGGCCAGACAATGAGCAGTTCTTC. Translation: CASSARGGPDNEQFF.

This clonotype appeared a few times. The chain has TRBV6-2 or TRBV6-3 and TRBJ2-6; D unclear. The germline V gene encodes CDR1 MNHEY and CDR2 SVGEGT. This CDR3 contains 15 residues. Trimming removed 5 bases from V and 0 bases from J, with 8 bases in between. This CDR3 is CASSSESSGANVLTF. CDR3 nucleotide sequence: TGTGCCAGCAGTAGTGAGAGCTCTGGGGCCAACGTCCTGACTTTC.

This clonotype was detected a few times. The CDR3 DNA reads as TGTGCCAGCAGTGAGGGACAGGGTTTTGAAAAACTGTTTTTT. Amino acid sequence: CASSEGQGFEKLFF. The chain couples TRBV6-1 to TRBJ1-4, with TRBD1 matching over 9 bases. Germline CDR1 MNHNS, CDR2 SASEGT. J was trimmed by 7 bases and V by 3 bases; bases with no gene match: 3. The CDR3 is 14 amino acids.

By sample fraction, this clonotype is hyperexpanded (1% or more). The chain links TRBV6-4 to TRBJ2-2, with D possibly matching TRBD2 (6 bases). CDR3 size: 15 residues. Germline CDR1 reads MRHNA; CDR2 reads SNTAGT. The V end lost 3 bases, the J end lost 4 bases, and 12 bases lay between the germline ends. CDR3 amino acids: CASSDGGEGTGELFF. The CDR3 DNA follows: TGTGCCAGCAGTGATGGCGGGGAAGGCACCGGGGAGCTGTTTTTT.

Ten or more counts support this clonotype. The V and J genes are TRBV20-1 and TRBJ2-1; 10 bases agree with TRBD2. The CDR3 is made up of 14 amino acids. The germline V gene encodes CDR1 DFQATT and CDR2 SNEGSKA (reference sequence). The V segment lost 3 bases and the J segment 12 bases; nucleotides outside the gene matches: 11. The chain's CDR3 is CSARELAGTQGQFF. CDR3 nucleotides: TGCAGTGCTAGGGAACTAGCGGGGACACAAGGGCAGTTCTTC.

This clonotype is large within its sample. The chain has TRBV20-1 and TRBJ2-3; 15 positions match TRBD2. CDR3 length equals 17 residues. Germline-derived CDR1 and CDR2 are DFQATT and SNEGSKA (reference sequence). The junction had 12 bases not matched to a gene; V was cut back by 5 bases and J by 6 bases. This CDR3 reads CSAETTGTSGGKDTQYF. The CDR3 DNA reads TGCAGTGCTGAAACGACCGGGACTAGCGGGGGGAAGGATACGCAGTATTTT.

This clonotype was counted between two and nine times. The genes are TRBV20-1 and TRBJ2-1; tentatively, D is TRBD2 (6 bases). CDR1 and CDR2 from the germline V gene are DFQATT and SNEGSKA (reference sequence). V was pared by 7 bases and J by 1 base, with 11 bases between. The CDR3 spans 13 residues. As DNA, the CDR3 is TGCAGTGACTCCGCGGGATCCTACAATGAGCAGTTCTTC. Encoded protein: CSDSAGSYNEQFF.